This T cell receptor beta chain originates from a study of shared clonotypes between healthy human individuals. Whole-study context: CD4 naive cells filled three plates per donor, CD4 memory three, CD8 naive two and CD8 memory one.

At a deep level, the assay was run. Clones were sequenced by immunoSEQ multiplex PCR, and TCRdb holds only the in-frame ones, with some missing. The sample lists about a million clones, approximately 77% occurring once. CDR3 size: 14 residues. Per germline, CDR1 SGHNT and CDR2 YYREEE (reference sequence). Trimming stripped 4 bases from V and 2 bases from J, with 13 bases between. This TCR derives from a man in his late teens or twenties in good health. Some clones in this sample may be carry-over from other donors' samples. Specimen: memory CD4+ T cells from PBMCs. As to subset: CD45RA-negative fraction. This rearrangement joins TRBV5-4 to TRBJ2-7, with D perhaps TRBD2 (7 bases). The CDR3 loop reads CASSPGGAPYEQYF. The CDR3 DNA follows: TGTGCCAGCAGCCCGGGGGGCGCTCCCTACGAGCAGTACTTC.